The T cell receptor (beta chain) described here comes from a study of shared clonotypes between healthy human individuals (dated by TCRdb to 2018 to 2020). For the study in its entirety: Two women and three men aged 18 to 49 years were included in the cohort. Between about 0.9 and 9 billion PBMCs per donor were obtained by leukapheresis. To estimate repertoire size and how much clonotype sharing occurs between individuals, the study deeply sequenced the blood TCR repertoires of roughly 5 healthy adults. Per donor, three plates each were used for CD4 naive and CD4 memory, two for CD8 naive, and one for CD8 memory. Different laboratories and diverse techniques were used to prepare libraries and sequence TCR repertoires, to increase sequencing depth and limit assay-specific biases. Findings and caveats that apply to the study as a whole: The small number of donors limited the genetic and exposure-history diversity represented. Only blood was sampled, and tissue TCR repertoires likely differ from those in blood. Higher generation probabilities were observed for clonotypes shared by all four sorted-subset donors than for non-shared clonotypes. Incomplete sequencing was indicated by rarefaction of sorted-subset datasets, despite the large sequencing depth. Naive subsets generally had larger estimated clonotype richness than memory subsets did. Pairwise subsampling indicated that sequencing depth was expected to affect the degree of clonotype sharing among donors. Sharing across several donors was observed for approximately 5% of naive CD4, around 3.5% of naive CD8, 2% to 2.5% of memory CD4, and around 0.4% of memory CD8 clonotypes.

Using the deep immunoSEQ assay, multiplex PCR amplified TCR CDR3 regions from genomic DNA. Extracted genomic DNA from each cell subset was distributed evenly across all wells of several immunoSEQ 96-well plates, and each plate was treated as a replicate. For sorted subsets, 150 to 250 ng genomic DNA, equal to 25,000 to 35,000 T cell genomes, was loaded into each replicate PCR. Purified libraries were measured with a Qubit 3.0 fluorometer, size-checked on a Bioanalyzer 2100, and measured again with the KAPA Library Quantification kit. Each immunoSEQ 96-well plate was sequenced on its own single-read 150-cycle Illumina NextSeq 550 flow cell. On the study's bioinformatics: Because only junctional sequences without quality scores were contained in the immunoSEQ output, filtering matching that applied to full-length reads could not be performed. Sequences were annotated with PyIR, a Python wrapper for IgBLAST v1.9, using IMGT germline references to assign V/J genes and CDR3. Any read was removed if the V/J assignment was weak (E-value above 1e-6), the CDR3 was missing, or the read contained stop codons, out-of-frame junctions, or ambiguous translated residues. V3J clonotypes were defined by identical inferred V gene, J gene, and CDR3 amino acid sequence. Percentage overlap between repertoires was calculated by dividing the number of shared unique clonotypes by the size of the smaller repertoire. Three approaches were used to assess repertoire richness: RTK rarefaction, the Chao1 estimator, and Recon v2.1 estimates of unobserved clonotypes. Generation probabilities were computed with OLGA for all TCRbeta clonotypes obtained by the gDNA method from a few donors. Held by TCRdb, this immuneACCESS table contains in-frame sequences only and omits some clones. Under half of the omission traces to an unresolved V gene where checked; the cause of the rest is unknown. The DNA gave D and trimming, while V, J and clone size come from that table. This sample gives some 1.5 million clones in total; 95% to 99% of them show up just once. The top ten hold 0.4% to 0.55% of the sample.

In regard to this clone: Its binding antigen is unknown. Per-base qualities were not stored, and no clone one base away is much larger.

CDR1 and CDR2 are drawn from the germline V gene (reference sequence): SGHNT, YYREEE. Compared with germline, V lacks 4 bases and J lacks 8 bases; bases without a gene match: 14. The CDR3 numbers 16 residues from cysteine through phenylalanine. The DNA shown is the 48-base CDR3, in frame from base 1. Healthy HIV-negative adults with no recently reported acute infections or vaccinations were included as donors. All donors were Caucasian adults living in Nashville, Tennessee, USA. CD4+ T cells were enriched by magnetic negative selection, after which naive cells were positively selected on CD45RA and the negative fraction was taken as the memory subset. Blood was obtained by leukapheresis, after which PBMCs were separated by Ficoll-Histopaque density gradient centrifugation and cryopreserved in liquid nitrogen vapor phase. Analytical flow cytometry was used to check the purity and quantity of each magnetically sorted T cell population. Genomic DNA was isolated from every sorted fraction and measured by UV absorbance on a Nanodrop 2000c.

The origin of this receptor is a man under 40 in good health. The specimen sequenced was naive CD4+ T cells sorted from blood. The sample's cell subset or site, from its label and the paper: CD45RA+ positively selected. The V gene is TRBV5-4 and the J gene is TRBJ2-1; the junction holds 8 bases that match TRBD2. The CDR3 is CASSPSVGTSLHEQFF. The sequence in DNA is TGTGCCAGCAGCCCGAGCGTGGGGACTAGTCTCCATGAGCAGTTCTTC.